The source of this T cell receptor (beta chain) is a study of sequential checkpoint blockade in melanoma. Regarding treatment: randomized to nivolumab then ipilimumab (arm A) or the reverse (arm B). V was clipped by 6 bases and J by 9 bases; unmatched bases: 11. Germline V lookup: CDR1 SNHLY, CDR2 FYNNEI. CDR3 length equals 15 residues. The assay was immunoSEQ multiplex PCR, and TCRdb's table has in-frame clones only and misses some. Among about 29,000 clones, approximately 80% were seen once, and the ten largest hold 10% to 15%. The source is a human donor with melanoma. This sequence joins TRBV2 and TRBJ2-1; 10 bases are shared with TRBD2. Sample: CD8+ T cells sorted from blood (inferred from file names), taken from a patient given nivolumab and ipilimumab in sequence. The CDR3 reads CASSPSGGAIFEQFF. CDR3 coding DNA: TGTGCCAGCAGCCCAAGCGGGGGGGCTATTTTTGAGCAGTTCTTC.